This record covers a single TCR beta chain. The V gene's germline CDR1 is MNHEY and CDR2 SVGAGI. The CDR3 spans 14 residues. V was trimmed by 0 bases and J by 10 bases, leaving 15 bases between them. The data belong to a study of blood T cell repertoires in COVID-19. Looking at the study overall: T cells, B-cell-depleted T cells, or PBMCs supplied cDNA or gDNA.

The authors' processing: Counts of nucleated cells, estimated from reference gene primer amplification, were obtained. Only in-frame clones appear in the TCRdb table, and some are missing; sequencing was by immunoSEQ multiplex PCR. The DNA was the basis for D and trimming; V, J and clone size are from that table. The sample has around 210,000 clones, around 81% seen once. Sequenced: peripheral blood. The receptor was isolated from a man in his 60s with COVID-19, enrolled during active disease. The chain combines TRBV6-5 with TRBJ1-1, with a tentative D call TRBD1 (5 bases). The CDR3 DNA reads TGTGCCAGCAGTTACTCGTCGGGGGAGGTGGGAGCTTTCTTT. This gives the protein CASSYSSGEVGAFF.